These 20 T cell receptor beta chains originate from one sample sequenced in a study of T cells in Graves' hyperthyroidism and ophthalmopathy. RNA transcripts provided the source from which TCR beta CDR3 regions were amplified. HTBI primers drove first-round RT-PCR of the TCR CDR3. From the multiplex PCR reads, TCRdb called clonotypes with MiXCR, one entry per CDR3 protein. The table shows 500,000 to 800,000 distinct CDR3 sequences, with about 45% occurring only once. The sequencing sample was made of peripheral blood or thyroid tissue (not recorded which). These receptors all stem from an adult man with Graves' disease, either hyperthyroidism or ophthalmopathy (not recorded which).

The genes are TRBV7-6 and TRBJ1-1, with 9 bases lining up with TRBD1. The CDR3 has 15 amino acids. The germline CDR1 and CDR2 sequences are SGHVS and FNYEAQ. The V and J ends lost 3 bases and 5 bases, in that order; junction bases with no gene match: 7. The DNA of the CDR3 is TGTGCCAGCAGCTTTCCCGGGACAGGGAGGACTGAAGCTTTCTTT. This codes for CASSFPGTGRTEAFF.

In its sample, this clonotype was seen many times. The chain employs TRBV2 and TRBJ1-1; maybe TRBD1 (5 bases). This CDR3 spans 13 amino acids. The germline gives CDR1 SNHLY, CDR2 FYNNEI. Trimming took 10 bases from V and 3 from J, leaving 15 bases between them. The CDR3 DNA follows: TGTGCCATTTCACAGGTTATGGACACTGAAGCTTTCTTT. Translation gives CAISQVMDTEAFF.

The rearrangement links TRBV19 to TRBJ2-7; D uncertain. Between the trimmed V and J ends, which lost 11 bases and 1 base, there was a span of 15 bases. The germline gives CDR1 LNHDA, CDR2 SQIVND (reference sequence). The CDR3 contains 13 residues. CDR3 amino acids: CAWSVGLSYEQYF. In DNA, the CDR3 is TGTGCCTGGAGTGTAGGGCTGTCCTACGAGCAGTACTTC.

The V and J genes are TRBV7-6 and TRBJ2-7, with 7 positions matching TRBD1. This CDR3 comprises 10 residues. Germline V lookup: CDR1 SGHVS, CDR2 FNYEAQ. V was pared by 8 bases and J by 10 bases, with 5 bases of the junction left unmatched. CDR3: CASLTGEQYF. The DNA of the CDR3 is TGTGCCAGCCTCACAGGGGAACAGTACTTC.

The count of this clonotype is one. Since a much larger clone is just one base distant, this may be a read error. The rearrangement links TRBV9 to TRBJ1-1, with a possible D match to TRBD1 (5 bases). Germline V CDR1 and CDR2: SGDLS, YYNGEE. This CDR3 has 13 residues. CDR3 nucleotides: TGTGCCAGCAGCGTAGGGTCGGGGACTGTAGCTTTCTTT. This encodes CASSVGSGTVAFF.

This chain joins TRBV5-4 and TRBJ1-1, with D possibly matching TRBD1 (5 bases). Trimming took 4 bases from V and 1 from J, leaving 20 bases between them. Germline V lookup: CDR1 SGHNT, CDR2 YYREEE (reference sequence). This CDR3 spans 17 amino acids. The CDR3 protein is CASSVPGRQRENTEAFF. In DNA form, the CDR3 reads TGTGCCAGCAGCGTGCCGGGACGTCAGAGGGAGAACACTGAAGCTTTCTTT.

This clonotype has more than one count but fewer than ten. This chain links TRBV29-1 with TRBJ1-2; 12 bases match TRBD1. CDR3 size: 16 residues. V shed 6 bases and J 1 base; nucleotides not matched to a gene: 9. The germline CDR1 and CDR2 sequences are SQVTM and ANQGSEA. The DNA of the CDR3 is TGCAGCGTGACCGGGACAGGGGGCGTCATTAACTATGGCTACACCTTC. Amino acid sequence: CSVTGTGGVINYGYTF.

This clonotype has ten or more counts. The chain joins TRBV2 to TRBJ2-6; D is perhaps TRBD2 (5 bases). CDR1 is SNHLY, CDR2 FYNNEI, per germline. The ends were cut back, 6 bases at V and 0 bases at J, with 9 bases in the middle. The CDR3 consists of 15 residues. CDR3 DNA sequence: TGTGCCAGCAGGAGGGCTAGCTCTGGGGCCAACGTCCTGACTTTC. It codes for CASRRASSGANVLTF.

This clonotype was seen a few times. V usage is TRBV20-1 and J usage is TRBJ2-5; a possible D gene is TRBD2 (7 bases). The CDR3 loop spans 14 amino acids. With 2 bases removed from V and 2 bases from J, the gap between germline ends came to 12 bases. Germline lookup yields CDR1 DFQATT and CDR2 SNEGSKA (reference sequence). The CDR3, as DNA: TGCAGTGCTAGACCCGGGGGGCGACAAGAGACCCAGTACTTC. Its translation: CSARPGGRQETQYF.

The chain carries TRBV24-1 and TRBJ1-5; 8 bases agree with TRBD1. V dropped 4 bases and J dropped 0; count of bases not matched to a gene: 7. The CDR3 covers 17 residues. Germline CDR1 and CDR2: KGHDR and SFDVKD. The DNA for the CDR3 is TGTGCCACCAGTGACTCGCGGACAGGGTATAGCAATCAGCCCCAGCATTTT. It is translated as CATSDSRTGYSNQPQHF.

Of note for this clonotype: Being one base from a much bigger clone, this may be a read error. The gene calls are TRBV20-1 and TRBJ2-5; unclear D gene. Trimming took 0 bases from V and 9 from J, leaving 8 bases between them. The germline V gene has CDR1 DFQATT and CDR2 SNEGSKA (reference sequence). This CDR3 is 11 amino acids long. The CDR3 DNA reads TGCAGTGCTAGAGATCGAGAAGCCCAGTACTTC. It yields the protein CSARDREAQYF.

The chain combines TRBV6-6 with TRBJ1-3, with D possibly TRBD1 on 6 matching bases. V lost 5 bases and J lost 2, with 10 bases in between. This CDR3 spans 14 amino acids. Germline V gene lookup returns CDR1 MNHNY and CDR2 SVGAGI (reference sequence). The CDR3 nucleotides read TGTGCCAGCAGTCAAAGGACAGCTGGAAACACCATATATTTT. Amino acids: CASSQRTAGNTIYF.

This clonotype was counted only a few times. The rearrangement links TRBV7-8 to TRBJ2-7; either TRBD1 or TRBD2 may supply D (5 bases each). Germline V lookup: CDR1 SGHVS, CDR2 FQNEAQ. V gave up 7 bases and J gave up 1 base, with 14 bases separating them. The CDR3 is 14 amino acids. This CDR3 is CASTENGASYEQYF. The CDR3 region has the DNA TGTGCCAGCACCGAAAACGGGGCATCCTACGAGCAGTACTTC.

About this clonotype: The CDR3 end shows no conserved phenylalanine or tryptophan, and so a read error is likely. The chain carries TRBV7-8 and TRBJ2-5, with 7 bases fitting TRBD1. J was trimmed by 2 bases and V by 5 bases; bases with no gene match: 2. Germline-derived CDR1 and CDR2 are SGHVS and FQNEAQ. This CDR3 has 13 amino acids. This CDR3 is CASSGTAQETQYL. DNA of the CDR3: TGTGCCAGCAGCGGGACAGCTCAAGAGACCCAGTACCTC.

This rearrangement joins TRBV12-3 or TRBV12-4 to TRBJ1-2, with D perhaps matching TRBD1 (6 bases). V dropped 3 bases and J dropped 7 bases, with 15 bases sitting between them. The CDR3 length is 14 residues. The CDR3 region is CASSFNREPGGYTF. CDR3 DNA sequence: TGTGCCAGCAGTTTTAACAGGGAGCCGGGTGGCTACACCTTC.

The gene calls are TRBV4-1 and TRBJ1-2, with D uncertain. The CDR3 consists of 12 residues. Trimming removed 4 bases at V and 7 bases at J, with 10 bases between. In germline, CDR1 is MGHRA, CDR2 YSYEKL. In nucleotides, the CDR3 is TGCGCCAGCAGCCCAGATGGACGTGGCTACACCTTC. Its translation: CASSPDGRGYTF.

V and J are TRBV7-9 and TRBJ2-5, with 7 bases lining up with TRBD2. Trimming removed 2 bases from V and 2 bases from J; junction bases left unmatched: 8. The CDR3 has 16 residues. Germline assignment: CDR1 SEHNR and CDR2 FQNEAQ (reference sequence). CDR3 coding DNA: TGTGCCAGCAGCTTAAAGCGGGGCGTCTTACAAGAGACCCAGTACTTC. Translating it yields CASSLKRGVLQETQYF.

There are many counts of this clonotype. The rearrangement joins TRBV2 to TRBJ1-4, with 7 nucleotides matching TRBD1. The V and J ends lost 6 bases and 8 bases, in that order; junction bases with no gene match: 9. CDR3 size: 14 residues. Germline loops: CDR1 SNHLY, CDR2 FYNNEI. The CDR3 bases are TGTGCCAGCAGAGGGGGCGGAAGAGGGGAAAAACTGTTTTTT. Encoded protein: CASRGGGRGEKLFF.

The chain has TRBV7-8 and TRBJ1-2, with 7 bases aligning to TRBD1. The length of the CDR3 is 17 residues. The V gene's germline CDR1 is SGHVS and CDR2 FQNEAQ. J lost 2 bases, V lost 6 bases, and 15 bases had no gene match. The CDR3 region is CASRLISSGTDNYGYTF. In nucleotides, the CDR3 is TGTGCCAGCAGGCTTATATCCTCCGGGACAGACAACTATGGCTACACCTTC.

CDR3: CASSQDPDSQETQYF. CDR3 DNA sequence: TGTGCCAGCAGCCAAGACCCAGACAGCCAAGAGACCCAGTACTTC. The genes are TRBV3-1 and TRBJ2-5, with a possible D match to TRBD1 (5 bases). Deletions cut 0 bases from V and 1 base from J, with 9 bases between. Germline V CDR1 and CDR2: LGHDT, YNNKEL (reference sequence). The CDR3 length is 15 residues.